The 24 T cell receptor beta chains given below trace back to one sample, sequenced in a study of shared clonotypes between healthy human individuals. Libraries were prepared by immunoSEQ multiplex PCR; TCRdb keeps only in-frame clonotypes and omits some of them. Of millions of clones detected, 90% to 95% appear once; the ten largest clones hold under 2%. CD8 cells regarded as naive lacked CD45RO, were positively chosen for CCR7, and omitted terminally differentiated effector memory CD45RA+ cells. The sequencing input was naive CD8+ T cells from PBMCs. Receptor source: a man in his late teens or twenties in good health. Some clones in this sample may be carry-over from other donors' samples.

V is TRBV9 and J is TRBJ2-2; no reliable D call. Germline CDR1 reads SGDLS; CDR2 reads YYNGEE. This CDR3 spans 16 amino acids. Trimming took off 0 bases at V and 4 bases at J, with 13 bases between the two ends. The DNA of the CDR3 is TGTGCCAGCAGCGTAGGAGAGGCCAGCTTCACCGGGGAGCTGTTTTTT. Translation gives CASSVGEASFTGELFF.

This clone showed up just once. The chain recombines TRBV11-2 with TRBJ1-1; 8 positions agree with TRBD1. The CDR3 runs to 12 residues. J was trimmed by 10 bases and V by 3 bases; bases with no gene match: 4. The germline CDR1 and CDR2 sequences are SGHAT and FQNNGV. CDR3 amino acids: CASSFGTGPAFF. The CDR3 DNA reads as TGTGCCAGCAGCTTCGGGACAGGTCCAGCTTTCTTT. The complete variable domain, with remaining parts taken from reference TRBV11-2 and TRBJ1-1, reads EAGVAQSPRYKIIEKRQSVAFWCNPISGHATLYWYQQILGQGPKLLIQFQNNGVVDDSQLPKDRFSAERLKGVDSTLKIQPAKLEDSAVYLCASSFGTGPAFFGQGTRLTVV.

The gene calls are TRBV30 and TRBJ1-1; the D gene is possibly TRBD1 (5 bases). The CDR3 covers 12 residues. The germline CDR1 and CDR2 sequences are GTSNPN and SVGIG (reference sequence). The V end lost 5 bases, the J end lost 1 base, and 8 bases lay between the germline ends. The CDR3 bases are TGTGCCTGGGACAGTTCGAACACTGAAGCTTTCTTT. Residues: CAWDSSNTEAFF.

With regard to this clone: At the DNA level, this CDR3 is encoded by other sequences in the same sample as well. CDR3 nucleotide sequence: TGCGCCAGCAGCCAAGTAAGGGGAACCGGGGAGCTGTTTTTT. Amino acids: CASSQVRGTGELFF. This chain links TRBV4-1 with TRBJ2-2, with a weak D call TRBD1 (5 bases). This CDR3 comprises 14 residues. CDR1 and CDR2 from the germline V gene are MGHRA and YSYEKL. The V end was cut by 1 base, the J end by 5 bases, with 8 bases between.

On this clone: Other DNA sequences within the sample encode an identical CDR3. This CDR3 reads CASSGTGSTGELFF. As DNA, the CDR3 is TGTGCCAGCAGCGGGACAGGTTCCACCGGGGAGCTGTTTTTT. V and J are TRBV9 and TRBJ2-2; 7 bases map to TRBD1. Germline-derived CDR1 and CDR2 are SGDLS and YYNGEE. The CDR3 covers 14 residues. The V segment lost 3 bases and the J segment 4 bases; nucleotides outside the gene matches: 3.

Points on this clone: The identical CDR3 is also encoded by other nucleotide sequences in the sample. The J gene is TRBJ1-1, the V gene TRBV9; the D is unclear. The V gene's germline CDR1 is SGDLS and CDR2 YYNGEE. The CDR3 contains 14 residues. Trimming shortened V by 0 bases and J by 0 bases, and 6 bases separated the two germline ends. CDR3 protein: CASSVGTVNTEAFF. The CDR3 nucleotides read TGTGCCAGCAGCGTAGGGACCGTGAACACTGAAGCTTTCTTT.

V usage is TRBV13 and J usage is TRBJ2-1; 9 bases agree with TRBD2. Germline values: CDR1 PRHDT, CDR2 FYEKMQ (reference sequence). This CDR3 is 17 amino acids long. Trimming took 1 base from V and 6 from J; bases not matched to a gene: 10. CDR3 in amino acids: CASSLESASSGANEQFF. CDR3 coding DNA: TGTGCCAGCAGCTTAGAGAGTGCGTCTAGCGGGGCCAATGAGCAGTTCTTC. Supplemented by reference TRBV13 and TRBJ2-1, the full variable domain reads AAGVIQSPRHLIKEKRETATLKCYPIPRHDTVYWYQQGPGQDPQFLISFYEKMQSDKGSIPDRFSAQQFSDYHSELNMSSLELGDSALYFCASSLESASSGANEQFFGPGTRLTVL.

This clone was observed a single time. The CDR3: CASSFRYLTSGNSYNEQFF. The CDR3 DNA reads as TGTGCCAGCAGTTTCCGCTACTTGACTAGCGGCAACTCCTACAATGAGCAGTTCTTC. V gene TRBV28 combines with J gene TRBJ2-1; 9 positions match TRBD2. Germline loops: CDR1 MDHEN, CDR2 SYDVKM. V shed 3 bases, J shed 0 bases, and the junction held 12 bases outside the gene matches. This CDR3 region has 19 residues.

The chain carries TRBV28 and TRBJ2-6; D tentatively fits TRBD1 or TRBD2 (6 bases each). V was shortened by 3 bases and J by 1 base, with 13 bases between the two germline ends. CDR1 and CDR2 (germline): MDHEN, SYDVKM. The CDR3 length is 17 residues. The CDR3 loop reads CASSFRGGFSGANVLTF. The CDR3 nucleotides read TGTGCCAGCAGTTTCAGGGGAGGCTTTTCTGGGGCCAACGTCCTGACTTTC. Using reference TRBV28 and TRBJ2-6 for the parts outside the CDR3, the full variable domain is DVKVTQSSRYLVKRTGEKVFLECVQDMDHENMFWYRQDPGLGLRLIYFSYDVKMKEKGDIPEGYSVSREKKERFSLILESASTNQTSMYLCASSFRGGFSGANVLTFGAGSRLTVL.

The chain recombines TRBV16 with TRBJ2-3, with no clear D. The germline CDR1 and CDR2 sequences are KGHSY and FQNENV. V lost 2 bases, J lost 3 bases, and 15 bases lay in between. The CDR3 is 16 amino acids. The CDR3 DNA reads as TGTGCCAGCAGCCAACGTGAGGTCGTATTAACAGATACGCAGTATTTT. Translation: CASSQREVVLTDTQYF.

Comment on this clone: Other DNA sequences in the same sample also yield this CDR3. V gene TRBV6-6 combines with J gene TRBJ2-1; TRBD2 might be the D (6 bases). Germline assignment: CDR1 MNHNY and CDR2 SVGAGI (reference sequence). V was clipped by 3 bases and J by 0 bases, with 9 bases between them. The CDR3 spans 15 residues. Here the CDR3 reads CASSYSGSSYNEQFF. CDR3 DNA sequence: TGTGCCAGCAGTTATAGCGGCAGCTCCTACAATGAGCAGTTCTTC.

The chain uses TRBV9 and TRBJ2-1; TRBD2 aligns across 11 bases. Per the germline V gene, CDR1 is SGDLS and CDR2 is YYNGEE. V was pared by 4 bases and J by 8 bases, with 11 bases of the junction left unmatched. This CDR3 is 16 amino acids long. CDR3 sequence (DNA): TGTGCCAGCAGCCCGAAGACTAGCGGGATAGGGGATGAGCAGTTCTTC. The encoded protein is CASSPKTSGIGDEQFF.

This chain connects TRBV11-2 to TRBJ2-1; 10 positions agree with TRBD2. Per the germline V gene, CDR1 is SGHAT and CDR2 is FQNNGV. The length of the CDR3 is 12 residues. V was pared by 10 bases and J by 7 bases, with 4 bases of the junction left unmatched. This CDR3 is CAKAGGDNEQFF. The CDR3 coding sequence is TGTGCCAAAGCGGGGGGGGATAATGAGCAGTTCTTC.

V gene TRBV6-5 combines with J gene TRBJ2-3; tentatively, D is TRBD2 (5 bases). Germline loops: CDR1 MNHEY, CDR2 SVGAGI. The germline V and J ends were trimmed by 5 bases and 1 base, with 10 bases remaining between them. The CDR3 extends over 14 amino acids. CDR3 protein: CASSKQRGTDTQYF. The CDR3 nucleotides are TGTGCCAGCAGTAAACAGAGGGGCACAGATACGCAGTATTTT.

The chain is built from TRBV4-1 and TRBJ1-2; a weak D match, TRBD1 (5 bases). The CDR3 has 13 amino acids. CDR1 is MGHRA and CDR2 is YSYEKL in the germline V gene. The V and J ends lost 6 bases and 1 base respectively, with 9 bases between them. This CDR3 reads CASRGQGNYGYTF. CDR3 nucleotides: TGCGCCAGCAGGGGGCAGGGTAACTATGGCTACACCTTC.

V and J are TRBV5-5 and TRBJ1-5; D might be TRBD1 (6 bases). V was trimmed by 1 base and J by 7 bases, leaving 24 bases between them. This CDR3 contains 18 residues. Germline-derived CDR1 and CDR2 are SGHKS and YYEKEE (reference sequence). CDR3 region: CASSLSDPAGEGEQPQHF. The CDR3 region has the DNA TGTGCCAGCAGCTTGTCCGATCCTGCAGGGGAAGGGGAACAGCCCCAGCATTTT.

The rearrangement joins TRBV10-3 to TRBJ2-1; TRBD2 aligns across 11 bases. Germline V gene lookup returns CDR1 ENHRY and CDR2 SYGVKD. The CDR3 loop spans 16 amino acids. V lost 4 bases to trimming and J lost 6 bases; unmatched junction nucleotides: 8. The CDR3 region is CAISGTPGLAANEQFF. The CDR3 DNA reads TGTGCCATCAGTGGAACTCCGGGACTAGCGGCCAATGAGCAGTTCTTC.

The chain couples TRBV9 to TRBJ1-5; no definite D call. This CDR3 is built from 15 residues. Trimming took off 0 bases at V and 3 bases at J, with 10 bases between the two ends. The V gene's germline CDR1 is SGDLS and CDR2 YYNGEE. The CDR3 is CASSVGAATNQPQHF. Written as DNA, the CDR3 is TGTGCCAGCAGCGTAGGTGCTGCAACCAATCAGCCCCAGCATTTT.

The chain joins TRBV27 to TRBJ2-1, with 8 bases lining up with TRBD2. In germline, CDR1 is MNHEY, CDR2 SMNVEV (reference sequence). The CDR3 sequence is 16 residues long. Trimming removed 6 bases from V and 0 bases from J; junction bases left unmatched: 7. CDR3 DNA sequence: TGTGCCAGCAGCCTTCTCGGACTAGCCTCCTACAATGAGCAGTTCTTC. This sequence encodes CASSLLGLASYNEQFF.

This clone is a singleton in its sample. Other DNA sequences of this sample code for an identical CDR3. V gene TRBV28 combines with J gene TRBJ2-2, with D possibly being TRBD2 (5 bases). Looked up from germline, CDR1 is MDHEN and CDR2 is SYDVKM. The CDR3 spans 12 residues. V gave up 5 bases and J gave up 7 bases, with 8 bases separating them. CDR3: CASSPRGGELFF. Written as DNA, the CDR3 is TGTGCCAGCAGTCCTCGGGGCGGGGAGCTGTTTTTT.

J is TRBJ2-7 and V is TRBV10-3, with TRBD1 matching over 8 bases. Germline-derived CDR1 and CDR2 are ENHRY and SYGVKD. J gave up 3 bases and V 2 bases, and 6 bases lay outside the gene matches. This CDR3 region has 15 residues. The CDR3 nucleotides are TGTGCCATCAGTGAGCCGGACAGGGTCCGCTACGAGCAGTACTTC. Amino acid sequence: CAISEPDRVRYEQYF.

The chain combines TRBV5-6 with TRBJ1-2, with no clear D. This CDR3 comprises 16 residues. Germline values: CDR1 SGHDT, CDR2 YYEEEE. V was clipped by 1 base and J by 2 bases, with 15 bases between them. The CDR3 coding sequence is TGTGCCAGCAGCTTGATTTTCGTCGGACGCAACTATGGCTACACCTTC. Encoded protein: CASSLIFVGRNYGYTF.

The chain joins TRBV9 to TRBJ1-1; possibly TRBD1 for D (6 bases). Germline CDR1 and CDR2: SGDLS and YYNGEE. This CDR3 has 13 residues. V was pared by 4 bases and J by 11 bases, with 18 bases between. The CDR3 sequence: CASSTGGPGRAFF. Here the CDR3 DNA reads TGTGCCAGCAGCACCGGGGGCCCCGGGCGGGCTTTCTTT.

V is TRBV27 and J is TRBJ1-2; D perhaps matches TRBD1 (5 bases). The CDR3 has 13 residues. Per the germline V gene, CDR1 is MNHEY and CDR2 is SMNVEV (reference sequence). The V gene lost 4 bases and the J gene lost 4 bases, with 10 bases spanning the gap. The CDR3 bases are TGTGCCAGCAGTTGGGGACCGACCTATGGCTACACCTTC. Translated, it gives CASSWGPTYGYTF.